Described below is a single TCR beta chain sequence and its context. Its antigen remains unknown. The data stem from a study of CXCR3-negative and CXCR3-positive naive CD8 T cells. Libraries of TRB cDNA were made by 5' RACE and carried UMIs. TCRdb re-analyzed the 5' RACE reads; it lists each CDR3 protein once, without DNA. This sample's clone table lists roughly 5,100 distinct CDR3 sequences. This CDR3 comprises 14 residues. The germline CDR1 and CDR2 sequences are SGHRS and YFSETQ. Study outcomes and limitations: The TRB CDR3s that CXCR3-positive naive cells carried were more hydrophobic than those of CXCR3-negative naive cells. Expression of CXCR3 was partially reduced after cryopreservation, and fresh PBMCs were used in most assays.

The sequenced sample consisted of naive CXCR3+ CD8+ T cells from blood. The subset is: CD45RO-CCR7+CD27+CD95- naive CD8+ T cells expressing CXCR3 (TNR3+). This rearrangement joins TRBV5-1 to TRBJ1-1; TCRdb lists TRBD1, though no DNA is available to test this call. This TCR came from a human donor in good health. Some clones in this sample may be carry-over from other donors' samples. The chain's CDR3 is CASSLGQDNTEAFF.